Each of the 2 T cell receptor beta chains below was sequenced from the same sample in a study of T cell responses to AZD1222 COVID-19 vaccine. The table came from immunoSEQ multiplex PCR; TCRdb's copy has only in-frame clones and leaves some out. The data show 150,000 or so clones, more than 70% seen once. The source was peripheral blood, collected on day 0 of AZD1222 vaccination. The receptors come from an adult in good health.

The chain has TRBV7-8 and TRBJ2-7; no clear D. Germline lookup yields CDR1 SGHVS and CDR2 FQNEAQ. CDR3 size: 11 residues. V was trimmed by 5 bases and J by 6 bases, leaving 8 bases between them. CDR3 in DNA: TGTGCCAGCAGCCCCCTTAGCGAGCAGTACTTC. Protein product: CASSPLSEQYF. Looking up the rest from reference TRBV7-8 and TRBJ2-7 gives the full variable domain: GAGVSQSPRYKVAKRGQDVALRCDPISGHVSLFWYQQALGQGPEFLTYFQNEAQLDKSGLPSDRFFAERPEGSVSTLKIQRTQQEDSAVYLCASSPLSEQYFGPGTRLTVT.

The chain has TRBV2 and TRBJ1-4; 9 bases match TRBD1. Germline V gene lookup returns CDR1 SNHLY and CDR2 FYNNEI. The CDR3 is 13 amino acids. J lost 8 bases, V lost 6 bases, and 4 bases had no gene match. The CDR3 region is CASSGDRVEKLFF. In DNA form, the CDR3 reads TGTGCCAGCAGCGGGGACAGGGTAGAAAAACTGTTTTTT.